A single sample gave rise to the 23 T cell receptor beta chains below, sequenced in a study of CD8 T cells in Susac syndrome. An input of roughly 0.5 to 1 ug of RNA was subjected to reverse transcription using random hexamers. TCRdb re-derived calls from the immunoSEQ multiplex PCR reads in MiXCR, one entry per CDR3 protein. The table records some 99,000 distinct CDR3 sequences, about 95% of them present only once. Material: CD4+ T cells from PBMCs. These receptor sequences come from a human donor in good health.

The chain employs TRBV3-1 and TRBJ1-3; no definite D call. Trimming removed 8 bases at V and 4 bases at J, with 6 bases between. Germline CDR1 is LGHDT and CDR2 is YNNKEL (reference sequence). CDR3 length equals 11 residues. The CDR3 reads CASFGGNTIYF. CDR3 nucleotide sequence: TGTGCCAGCTTCGGGGGAAACACCATATATTTT.

In its sample, this clonotype was seen once. This rearrangement joins TRBV6-6 to TRBJ1-2; 7 bases are a match to TRBD1. This CDR3 contains 13 residues. J gave up 3 bases and V 6 bases, and 4 bases lay outside the gene matches. Germline V CDR1 and CDR2: MNHNY, SVGAGI (reference sequence). The DNA for the CDR3 is TGTGCCAGCAGCTCGGACAGGTACTATGGCTACACCTTC. Amino acid sequence: CASSSDRYYGYTF.

V and J are TRBV28 and TRBJ2-5; D perhaps matches TRBD2 (5 bases). V dropped 4 bases and J dropped 1 base, with 19 bases sitting between them. Germline V lookup: CDR1 MDHEN, CDR2 SYDVKM. The CDR3 totals 17 residues. CDR3 amino acids: CASSSSGRLGAQETQYF. The CDR3 coding sequence is TGTGCCAGCAGTTCCTCCGGACGGTTGGGAGCCCAAGAGACCCAGTACTTC.

This sequence joins TRBV3-1 and TRBJ2-2, with unresolved D. Germline-derived CDR1 and CDR2 are LGHDT and YNNKEL (reference sequence). The V end lost 1 base, the J end lost 7 bases, and 1 base lay between the germline ends. The CDR3 has 11 residues. The CDR3 sequence is CASSQGGELFF. The CDR3 nucleotides are TGTGCCAGCAGCCAAGGCGGGGAGCTGTTTTTT.

The chain combines TRBV2 with TRBJ1-2; D uncertain. V was trimmed by 3 bases and J by 7 bases, leaving 15 bases between them. Germline CDR1 reads SNHLY; CDR2 reads FYNNEI. The CDR3 is 14 residues long. In DNA form, the CDR3 reads TGTGCCAGCAGTGAGGGCCTTCTCGTTTTTGGCTACACCTTC. Its protein product is CASSEGLLVFGYTF.

The chain employs TRBV5-1 and TRBJ2-7, with D possibly being TRBD2 (6 bases). This CDR3 contains 15 residues. Germline V lookup: CDR1 SGHRS, CDR2 YFSETQ. The V and J ends lost 0 bases and 2 bases respectively, with 12 bases between them. The CDR3 coding sequence is TGCGCCAGCAGCTTGGAAGGGAGGCGGGCCTACGAGCAGTACTTC. As protein: CASSLEGRRAYEQYF.

The chain combines TRBV29-1 with TRBJ2-5; D remains unclear. From germline, CDR1 is SQVTM and CDR2 ANQGSEA. This CDR3 is built from 12 residues. V was trimmed by 4 bases and J by 5 bases, leaving 11 bases between them. The CDR3 DNA sequence: TGCAGCGTTGGCCAGGCAAGGGAGACCCAGTACTTC. Protein product: CSVGQARETQYF.

This chain uses TRBV27 with TRBJ2-4, with 9 bases matching TRBD1. Germline CDR1 and CDR2: MNHEY and SMNVEV (reference sequence). The CDR3 extends over 14 amino acids. Trimming removed 8 bases from V and 3 bases from J; junction bases left unmatched: 5. The DNA of the CDR3 is TGTGCCAGCGGCGGACAGGGGAGCAAAAACATTCAGTACTTC. It translates to CASGGQGSKNIQYF.

The chain uses TRBV3-1 and TRBJ2-1; 10 bases match TRBD2. From germline, CDR1 is LGHDT and CDR2 YNNKEL (reference sequence). This CDR3 is built from 16 residues. V lost 1 base and J lost 7; bases outside the gene matches: 7. The CDR3 region is CASSQVSGGAGNEQFF. The CDR3 DNA reads as TGTGCCAGCAGCCAAGTGAGCGGGGGGGCGGGTAATGAGCAGTTCTTC.

V is TRBV3-1 and J is TRBJ1-1, with TRBD1 as a possible D gene (5 bases). The CDR3 is made up of 14 amino acids. The V gene lost 2 bases and the J gene lost 5 bases, with 12 bases spanning the gap. Germline CDR1 reads LGHDT; CDR2 reads YNNKEL (reference sequence). Here the CDR3 reads CASSQISRETEAFF. CDR3 nucleotides: TGTGCCAGCAGCCAAATTTCCAGGGAGACTGAAGCTTTCTTT. The whole variable domain, filled in from reference TRBV3-1 and TRBJ1-1, reads DTAVSQTPKYLVTQMGNDKSIKCEQNLGHDTMYWYKQDSKKFLKIMFSYNNKELIINETVPNRFSPKSPDKAHLNLHINSLELGDSAVYFCASSQISRETEAFFGQGTRLTVV.

This chain links TRBV28 with TRBJ2-4; D is unresolved. Germline V CDR1 and CDR2: MDHEN, SYDVKM. This CDR3 comprises 15 residues. V was shortened by 3 bases and J by 2 bases, with 11 bases between the two germline ends. Here the CDR3 DNA reads TGTGCCAGCAGTTTTCTCCAGGAAACCAAAAACATTCAGTACTTC. This gives the protein CASSFLQETKNIQYF.

The chain recombines TRBV6-5 with TRBJ2-1, with 8 bases fitting TRBD2. CDR1 is MNHEY, CDR2 SVGAGI, per germline. The junction had 7 bases not matched to a gene; V was cut back by 0 bases and J by 3 bases. The CDR3 spans 17 residues. CDR3 nucleotide sequence: TGTGCCAGCAGTTACTCTCCAACTAGCGGACTCTACAATGAGCAGTTCTTC. Translating gives CASSYSPTSGLYNEQFF.

The chain links TRBV7-2 to TRBJ1-1, with no clear D. The CDR3 covers 15 residues. The V gene's germline CDR1 is SGHTA and CDR2 FQGNSA. V lost 2 bases and J 1 base, leaving 11 bases between the germline ends. The CDR3 DNA follows: TGTGCCAGCAGCTTAACCGGGGTGGGGAACACTGAAGCTTTCTTT. Translating gives CASSLTGVGNTEAFF.

The V call is TRBV6-2 or TRBV6-3, the J call TRBJ1-1, with D hard to call. V gave up 7 bases and J gave up 1 base, with 13 bases separating them. This CDR3 is 14 amino acids long. CDR1 and CDR2 (germline): MNHEY, SVGEGT. In nucleotides, the CDR3 is TGTGCCAGCACCCGGGAAGGGTGGAACACTGAAGCTTTCTTT. Translation: CASTREGWNTEAFF.

J is TRBJ2-3 and V is TRBV7-2, with D tentatively TRBD1 or TRBD2 (6 bases each). V was shortened by 3 bases and J by 2 bases, with 12 bases between the two germline ends. The CDR3 has 15 amino acids. CDR1 and CDR2 (germline): SGHTA, FQGNSA. This CDR3 reads CASSFGGGPTDTQYF. The CDR3 DNA is TGTGCCAGCAGCTTCGGTGGGGGGCCCACAGATACGCAGTATTTT. Looking up the rest from reference TRBV7-2 and TRBJ2-3 gives the full variable domain: GAGVSQSPSNKVTEKGKDVELRCDPISGHTALYWYRQSLGQGLEFLIYFQGNSAPDKSGLPSDRFSAERTGGSVSTLTIQRTQQEDSAVYLCASSFGGGPTDTQYFGPGTRLTVL.

The chain is built from TRBV29-1 and TRBJ2-7; D remains ambiguous. Germline-derived CDR1 and CDR2 are SQVTM and ANQGSEA. The V end was cut by 5 bases, the J end by 8 bases, with 13 bases between. The CDR3 has 11 amino acids. The DNA of the CDR3 is TGCAGCGTTAGCGCCAATGCGAAGCAGTACTTC. Residues: CSVSANAKQYF.

The V gene is TRBV14, the J gene TRBJ2-4; 9 nucleotides align to TRBD1. Trimming at V came to 4 bases and at J to 7 bases, leaving 8 bases not matched to a gene. Germline V gene data show CDR1 as SGHDN and CDR2 as FVKESK. This CDR3 has 15 amino acids. CDR3 residues: CASSLGTGIGNIQYF. In DNA form, the CDR3 reads TGTGCCAGCAGCCTAGGGACAGGGATTGGGAACATTCAGTACTTC.

The chain combines TRBV3-1 with TRBJ1-2; D perhaps matches TRBD1 (5 bases). Germline V gives CDR1 LGHDT, CDR2 YNNKEL (reference sequence). With 3 bases removed from V and 7 bases from J, the gap between germline ends came to 9 bases. The CDR3 is 12 residues long. This CDR3 is CASSHGTSGYTF. The CDR3, as DNA: TGTGCCAGCAGCCACGGGACGTCTGGCTACACCTTC.

J is TRBJ2-7 and V is TRBV6-1; 7 bases are a match to TRBD1. Trimming cost V 6 bases and J 1 base; bases outside gene matches: 9. The CDR3 extends over 15 amino acids. CDR1 is MNHNS and CDR2 is SASEGT in the germline V gene. CDR3 nucleotide sequence: TGTGCCAGCAGGCACCCTCGGGACAGATCCTACGAGCAGTACTTC. It specifies CASRHPRDRSYEQYF.

J is TRBJ2-4 and V is TRBV5-6; 7 nucleotides match TRBD1. J was trimmed by 4 bases and V by 4 bases; bases with no gene match: 5. Germline V CDR1 and CDR2: SGHDT, YYEEEE. This CDR3 has 14 residues. The CDR3 DNA reads as TGTGCCAGCAGCCTCCCGGGACAGAAAAACATTCAGTACTTC. Residues: CASSLPGQKNIQYF.

The CDR3 sequence is CASSPGTGGAYEQYF. CDR3 nucleotide sequence: TGTGCCAGCTCACCGGGGACAGGGGGCGCCTACGAGCAGTACTTC. The V call is TRBV18, the J call TRBJ2-7; TRBD1 matches at 12 bases. Germline values: CDR1 KGHSH, CDR2 LQKENI. The CDR3 covers 15 residues. Trimming cost V 3 bases and J 2 bases; bases outside gene matches: 2.

The rearrangement joins TRBV29-1 to TRBJ2-1; D is undetermined. V lost 4 bases to trimming and J lost 6 bases, with 4 bases between them. CDR1 is SQVTM and CDR2 is ANQGSEA in the germline V gene. The CDR3 has 10 residues. CDR3 amino acids: CSVAPNEQFF. The CDR3 DNA reads as TGCAGCGTTGCCCCCAATGAGCAGTTCTTC.

The chain employs TRBV3-1 and TRBJ2-1; perhaps TRBD2 as D (6 bases). CDR1 and CDR2 (germline): LGHDT, YNNKEL (reference sequence). Trimming left V 1 base short and J 4 bases short, with 11 bases between. This CDR3 is 15 amino acids long. The CDR3 here is CASSQGQGGYNEQFF. CDR3 in DNA: TGTGCCAGCAGCCAAGGGCAGGGAGGATACAATGAGCAGTTCTTC.